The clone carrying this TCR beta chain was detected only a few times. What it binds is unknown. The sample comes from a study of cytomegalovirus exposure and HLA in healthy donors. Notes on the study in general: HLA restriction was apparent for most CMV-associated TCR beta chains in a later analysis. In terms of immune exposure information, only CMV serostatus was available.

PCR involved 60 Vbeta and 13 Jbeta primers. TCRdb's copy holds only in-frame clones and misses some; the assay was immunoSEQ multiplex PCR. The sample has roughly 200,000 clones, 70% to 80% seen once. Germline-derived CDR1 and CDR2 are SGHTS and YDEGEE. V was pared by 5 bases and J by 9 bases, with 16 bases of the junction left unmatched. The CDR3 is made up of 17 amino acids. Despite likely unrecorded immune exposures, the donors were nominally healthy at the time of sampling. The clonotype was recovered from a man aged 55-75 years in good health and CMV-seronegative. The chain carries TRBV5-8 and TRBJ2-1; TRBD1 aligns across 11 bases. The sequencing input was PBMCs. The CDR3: CASRKHAPGQGVGEQFF. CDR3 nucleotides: TGTGCCAGCAGAAAACACGCCCCGGGACAGGGGGTTGGTGAGCAGTTCTTC.